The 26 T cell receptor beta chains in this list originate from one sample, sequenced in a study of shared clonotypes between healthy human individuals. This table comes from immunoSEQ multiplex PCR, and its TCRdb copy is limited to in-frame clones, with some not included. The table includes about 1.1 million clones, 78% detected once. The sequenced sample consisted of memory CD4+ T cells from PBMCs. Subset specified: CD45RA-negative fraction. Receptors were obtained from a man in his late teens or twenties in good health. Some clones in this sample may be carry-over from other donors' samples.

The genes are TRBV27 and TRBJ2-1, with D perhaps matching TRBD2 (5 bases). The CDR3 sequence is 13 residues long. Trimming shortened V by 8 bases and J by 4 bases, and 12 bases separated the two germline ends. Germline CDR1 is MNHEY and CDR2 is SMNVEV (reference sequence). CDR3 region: CASLASGYNEQFF. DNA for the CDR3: TGTGCCAGCCTCGCATCGGGGTACAATGAGCAGTTCTTC.

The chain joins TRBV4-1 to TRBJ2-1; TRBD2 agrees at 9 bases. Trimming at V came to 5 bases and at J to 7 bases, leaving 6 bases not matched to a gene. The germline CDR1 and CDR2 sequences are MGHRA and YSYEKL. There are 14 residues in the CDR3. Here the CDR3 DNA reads TGCGCCAGCAGCGGTAGCGGGAGTAGAAATGAGCAGTTCTTC. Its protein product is CASSGSGSRNEQFF.

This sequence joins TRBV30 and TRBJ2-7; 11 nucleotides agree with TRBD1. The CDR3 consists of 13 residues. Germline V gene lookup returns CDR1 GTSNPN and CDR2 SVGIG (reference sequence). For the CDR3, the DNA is TGTGCACAAACCGGGACAGGGGGTTACGAGCAGTACTTC. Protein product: CAQTGTGGYEQYF.

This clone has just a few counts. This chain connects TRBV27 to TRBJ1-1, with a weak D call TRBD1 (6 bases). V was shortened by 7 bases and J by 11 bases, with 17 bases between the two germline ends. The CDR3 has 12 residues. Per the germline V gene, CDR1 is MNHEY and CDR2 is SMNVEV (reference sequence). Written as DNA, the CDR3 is TGTGCCAGCACCGGAGTGGGGACACCGGCTTTCTTT. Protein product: CASTGVGTPAFF.

The CDR3, as DNA: TGTGCCAGCAGCCCAGGAATGATTCGGGAGTCTGCGCAGTTCTTC. Translated: CASSPGMIRESAQFF. The chain carries TRBV7-3 and TRBJ2-1; tentative D call: TRBD2 (6 bases). V was cut by 5 bases and J by 12 bases, with 23 bases left in between. The germline V gene encodes CDR1 SGHTA and CDR2 FQGTGA. This CDR3 region has 15 residues.

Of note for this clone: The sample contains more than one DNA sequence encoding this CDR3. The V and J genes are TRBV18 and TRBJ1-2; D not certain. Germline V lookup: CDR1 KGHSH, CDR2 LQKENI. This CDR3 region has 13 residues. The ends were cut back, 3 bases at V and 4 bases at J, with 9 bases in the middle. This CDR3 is CASSPGEAYGYTF. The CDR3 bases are TGTGCCAGCTCACCCGGGGAGGCCTATGGCTACACCTTC.

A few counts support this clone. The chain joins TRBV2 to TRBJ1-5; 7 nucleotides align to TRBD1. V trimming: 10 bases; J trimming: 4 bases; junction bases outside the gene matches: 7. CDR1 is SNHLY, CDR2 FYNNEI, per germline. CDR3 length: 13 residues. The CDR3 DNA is TGTGCCACCAAGGGACAGTCGAATCAGCCCCAGCATTTT. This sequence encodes CATKGQSNQPQHF.

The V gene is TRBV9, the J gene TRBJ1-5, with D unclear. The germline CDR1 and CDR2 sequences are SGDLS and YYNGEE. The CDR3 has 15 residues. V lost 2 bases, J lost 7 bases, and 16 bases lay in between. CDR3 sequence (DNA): TGTGCCAGCAGCGTTGAGGCCACAGTAGGCCAGCCCCAGCATTTT. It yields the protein CASSVEATVGQPQHF.

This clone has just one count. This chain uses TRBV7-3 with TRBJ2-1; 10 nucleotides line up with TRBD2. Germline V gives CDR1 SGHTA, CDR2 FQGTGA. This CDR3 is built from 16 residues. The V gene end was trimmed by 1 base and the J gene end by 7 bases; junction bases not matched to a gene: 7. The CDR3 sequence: CASSLRPSGSRNEQFF. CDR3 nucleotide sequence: TGTGCCAGCAGCTTAAGGCCTAGCGGGAGTCGGAATGAGCAGTTCTTC.

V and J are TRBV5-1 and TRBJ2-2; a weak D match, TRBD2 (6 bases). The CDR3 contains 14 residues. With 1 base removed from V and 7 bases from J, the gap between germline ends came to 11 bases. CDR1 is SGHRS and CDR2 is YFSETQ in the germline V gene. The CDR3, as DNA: TGCGCCAGCAGCTTGCGACTAGTCGGCGGGGAGCTGTTTTTT. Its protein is CASSLRLVGGELFF.

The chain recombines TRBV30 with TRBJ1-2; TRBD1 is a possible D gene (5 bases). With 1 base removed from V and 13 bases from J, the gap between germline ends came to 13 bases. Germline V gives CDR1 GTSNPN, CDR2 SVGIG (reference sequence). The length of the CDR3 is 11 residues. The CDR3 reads CAWSAKTAGTF. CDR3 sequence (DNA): TGTGCCTGGAGTGCAAAGACAGCCGGCACCTTC.

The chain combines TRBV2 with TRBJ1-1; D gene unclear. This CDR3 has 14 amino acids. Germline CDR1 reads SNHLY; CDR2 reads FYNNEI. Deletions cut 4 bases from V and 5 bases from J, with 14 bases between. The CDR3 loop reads CASSAGLRGTEAFF. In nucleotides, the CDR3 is TGTGCCAGCAGTGCCGGGCTCCGAGGGACTGAAGCTTTCTTT.

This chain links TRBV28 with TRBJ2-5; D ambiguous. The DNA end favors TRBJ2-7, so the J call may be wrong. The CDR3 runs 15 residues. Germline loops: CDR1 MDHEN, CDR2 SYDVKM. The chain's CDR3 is CASSFIGKISYEQYF. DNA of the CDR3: TGTGCCAGCAGTTTTATAGGGAAGATATCCTACGAGCAGTACTTC.

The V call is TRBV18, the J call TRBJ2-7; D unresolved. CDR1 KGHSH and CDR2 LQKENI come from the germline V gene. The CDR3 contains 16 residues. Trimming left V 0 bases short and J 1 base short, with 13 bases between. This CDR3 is CASSPPVHTPSYEQYF. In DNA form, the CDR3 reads TGTGCCAGCTCACCACCGGTTCACACCCCGTCCTACGAGCAGTACTTC. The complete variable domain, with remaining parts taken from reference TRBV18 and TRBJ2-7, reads NAGVMQNPRHLVRRRGQEARLRCSPMKGHSHVYWYRQLPEEGLKFMVYLQKENIIDESGMPKERFSAEFPKEGPSILRIQQVVRGDSAAYFCASSPPVHTPSYEQYFGPGTRLTVT.

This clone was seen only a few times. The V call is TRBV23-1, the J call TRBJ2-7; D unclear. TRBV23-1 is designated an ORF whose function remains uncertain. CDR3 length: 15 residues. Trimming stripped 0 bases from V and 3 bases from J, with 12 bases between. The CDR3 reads CASSQSHGKIYEQYF. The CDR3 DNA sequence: TGCGCCAGCAGTCAATCGCACGGAAAGATCTACGAGCAGTACTTC.

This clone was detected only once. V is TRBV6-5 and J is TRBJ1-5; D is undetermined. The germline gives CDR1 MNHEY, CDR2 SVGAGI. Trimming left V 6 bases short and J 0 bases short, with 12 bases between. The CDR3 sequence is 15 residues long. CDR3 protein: CASSLTPYSNQPQHF. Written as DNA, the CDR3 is TGTGCCAGCAGCTTAACACCTTATAGCAATCAGCCCCAGCATTTT.

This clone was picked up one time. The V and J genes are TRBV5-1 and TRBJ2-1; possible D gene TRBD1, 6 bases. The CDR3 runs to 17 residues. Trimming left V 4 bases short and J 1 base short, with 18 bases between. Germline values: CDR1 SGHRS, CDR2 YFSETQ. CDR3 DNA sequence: TGCGCCAGCAGCCCGGAGACAGGCATGGGATCCTACAATGAGCAGTTCTTC. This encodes CASSPETGMGSYNEQFF.

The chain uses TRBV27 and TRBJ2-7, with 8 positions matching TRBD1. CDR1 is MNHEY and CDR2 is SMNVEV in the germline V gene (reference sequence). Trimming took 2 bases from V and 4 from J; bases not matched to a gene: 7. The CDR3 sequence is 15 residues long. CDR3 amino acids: CASSLRAGGEYEQYF. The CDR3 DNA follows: TGTGCCAGCAGTTTAAGGGCAGGGGGCGAGTACGAGCAGTACTTC.

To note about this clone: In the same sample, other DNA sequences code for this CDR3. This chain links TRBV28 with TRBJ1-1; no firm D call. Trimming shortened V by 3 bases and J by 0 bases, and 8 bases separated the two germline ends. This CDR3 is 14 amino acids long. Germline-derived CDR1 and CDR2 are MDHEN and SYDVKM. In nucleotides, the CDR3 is TGTGCCAGCAGTTTGACGGGGATGAACACTGAAGCTTTCTTT. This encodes CASSLTGMNTEAFF.

CDR3 in amino acids: CAIRYQTGGSYNEQFF. The CDR3 nucleotides are TGTGCCATCAGGTACCAGACAGGGGGCTCCTACAATGAGCAGTTCTTC. The chain carries TRBV10-3 and TRBJ2-1; TRBD1 agrees at 9 bases. CDR3 length: 16 residues. The germline CDR1 and CDR2 sequences are ENHRY and SYGVKD. The V and J ends lost 6 bases and 0 bases, in that order; junction bases with no gene match: 6.

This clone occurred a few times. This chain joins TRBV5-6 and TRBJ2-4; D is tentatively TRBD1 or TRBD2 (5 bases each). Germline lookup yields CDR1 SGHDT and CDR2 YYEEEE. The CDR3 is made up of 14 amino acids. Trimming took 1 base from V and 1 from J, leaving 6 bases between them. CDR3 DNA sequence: TGTGCCAGCAGCTTGTGGGGGGCCAAAAACATTCAGTACTTC. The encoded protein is CASSLWGAKNIQYF.

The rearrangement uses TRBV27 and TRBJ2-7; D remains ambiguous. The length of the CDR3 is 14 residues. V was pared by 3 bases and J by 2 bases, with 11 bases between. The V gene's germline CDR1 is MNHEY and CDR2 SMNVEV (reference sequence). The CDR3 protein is CASSFNTDTYEQYF. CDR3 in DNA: TGTGCCAGCAGTTTCAACACAGATACCTACGAGCAGTACTTC.

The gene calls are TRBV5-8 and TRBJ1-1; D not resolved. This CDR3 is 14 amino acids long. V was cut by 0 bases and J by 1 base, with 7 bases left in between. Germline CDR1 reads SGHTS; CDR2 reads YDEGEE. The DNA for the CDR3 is TGTGCCAGCAGCTTGGTCCCGGGGAACACTGAAGCTTTCTTT. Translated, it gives CASSLVPGNTEAFF.

This chain's CDR3 is CATSRPGTLNTGELFF. The CDR3 DNA reads as TGTGCCACCAGCAGACCCGGGACACTGAACACCGGGGAGCTGTTTTTT. This rearrangement joins TRBV15 to TRBJ2-2; TRBD1 might be the D (6 bases). Looked up from germline, CDR1 is LNHNV and CDR2 is YYDKDF (reference sequence). Trimming stripped 2 bases from V and 1 base from J, with 11 bases between. The CDR3 contains 16 residues.

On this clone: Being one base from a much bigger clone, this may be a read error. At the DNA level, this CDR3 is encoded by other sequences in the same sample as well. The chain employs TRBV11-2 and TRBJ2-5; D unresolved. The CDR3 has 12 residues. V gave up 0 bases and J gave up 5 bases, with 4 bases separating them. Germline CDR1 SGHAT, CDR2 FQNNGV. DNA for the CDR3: TGTGCCAGCAGCTTAGAGCGGGAGACCCAGTACTTC. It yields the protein CASSLERETQYF.

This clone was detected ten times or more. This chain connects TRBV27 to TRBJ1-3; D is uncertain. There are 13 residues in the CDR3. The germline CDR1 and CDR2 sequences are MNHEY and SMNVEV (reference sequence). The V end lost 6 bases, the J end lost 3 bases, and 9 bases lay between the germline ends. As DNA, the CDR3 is TGTGCCAGCAGACCTCAGAATGGAAACACCATATATTTT. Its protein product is CASRPQNGNTIYF.